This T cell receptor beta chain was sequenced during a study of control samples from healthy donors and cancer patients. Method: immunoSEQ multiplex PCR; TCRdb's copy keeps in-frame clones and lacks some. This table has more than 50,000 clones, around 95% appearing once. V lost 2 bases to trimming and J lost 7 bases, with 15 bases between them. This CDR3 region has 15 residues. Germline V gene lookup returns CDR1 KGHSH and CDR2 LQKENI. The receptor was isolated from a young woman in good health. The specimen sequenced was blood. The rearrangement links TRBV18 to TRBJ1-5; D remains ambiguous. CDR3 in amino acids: CASSPAGIGGQPQHF. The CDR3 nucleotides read TGTGCCAGCTCACCAGCGGGGATCGGAGGGCAGCCCCAGCATTTT.